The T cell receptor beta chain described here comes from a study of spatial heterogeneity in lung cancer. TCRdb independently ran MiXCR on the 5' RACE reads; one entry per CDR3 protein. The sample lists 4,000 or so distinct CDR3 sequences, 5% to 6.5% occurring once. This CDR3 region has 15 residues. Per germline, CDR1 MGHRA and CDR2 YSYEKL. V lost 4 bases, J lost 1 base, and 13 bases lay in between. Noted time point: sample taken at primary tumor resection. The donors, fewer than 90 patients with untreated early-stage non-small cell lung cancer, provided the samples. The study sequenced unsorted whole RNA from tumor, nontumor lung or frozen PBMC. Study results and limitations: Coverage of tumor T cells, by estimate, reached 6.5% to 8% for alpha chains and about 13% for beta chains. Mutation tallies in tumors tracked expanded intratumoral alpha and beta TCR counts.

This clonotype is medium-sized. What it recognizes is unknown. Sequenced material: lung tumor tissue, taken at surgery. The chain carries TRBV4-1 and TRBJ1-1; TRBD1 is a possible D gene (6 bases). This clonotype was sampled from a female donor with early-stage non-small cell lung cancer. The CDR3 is CASSRPGETNTEAFF. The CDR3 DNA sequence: TGCGCCAGCAGCCGCCCAGGGGAAACGAACACTGAAGCTTTCTTT.